This T cell receptor beta chain was recovered during a study of memory CD4+ T cells and cytomegalovirus serostatus. The sort gate was single viable CD3+CD4+CD8-CD45RO+ cells for memory CD4+ T cells. Generated by immunoSEQ multiplex PCR, the TCRdb table keeps only in-frame clones and is missing some. The sample carries some 44,000 clones, over 75% recorded once. This clone has only a few counts. The CDR3 sequence is 15 residues long. Germline CDR1 SGHTA, CDR2 FQGNSA. With 7 bases removed from V and 1 base from J, the gap between germline ends came to 17 bases. The sample consisted of memory CD4+ T cells from blood. V usage is TRBV7-2 and J usage is TRBJ2-7; TRBD1 is a possible D gene (6 bases). This sequence was found in an adult in good health and CMV-seronegative. The CDR3 protein is CASNPSGTPSYEQYF. The CDR3 DNA reads TGTGCCAGCAACCCCTCCGGGACACCGTCCTACGAGCAGTACTTC.